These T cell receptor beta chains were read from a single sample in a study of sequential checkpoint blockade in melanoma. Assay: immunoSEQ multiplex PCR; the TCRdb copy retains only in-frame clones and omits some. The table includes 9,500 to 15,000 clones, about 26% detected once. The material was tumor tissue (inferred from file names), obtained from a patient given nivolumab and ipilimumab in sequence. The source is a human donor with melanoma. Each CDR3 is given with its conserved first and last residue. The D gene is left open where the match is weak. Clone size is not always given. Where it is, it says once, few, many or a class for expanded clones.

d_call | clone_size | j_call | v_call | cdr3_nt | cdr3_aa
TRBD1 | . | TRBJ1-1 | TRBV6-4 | TGTGCCAGCAGCTTAACAGGGGGCACTGAAGCTTTCTTT | CASSLTGGTEAFF
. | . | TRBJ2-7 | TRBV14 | TGTGCCAGCAGCCAAGATATCCTCGGCGCCACTCGTACCTACGAGCAGTACTTC | CASSQDILGATRTYEQYF
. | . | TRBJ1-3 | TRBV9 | TGTGCCAGCAGTGAACTGCTGTCTGGAAACACCATATATTTT | CASSELLSGNTIYF
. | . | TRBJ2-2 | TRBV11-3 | TGTGCCAGCAGCTCCGGAAGAAACAGGGTTGACACCGGGGAGCTGTTTTTT | CASSSGRNRVDTGELFF
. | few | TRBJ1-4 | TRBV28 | TGTGCCAGCAGTCCAGCAATAGCAACTAATGAAAAACTGTTTTTT | CASSPAIATNEKLFF
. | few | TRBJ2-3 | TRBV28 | TGTGCCAGCGGAAGTAGCGGCGCAGATACGCAGTATTTT | CASGSSGADTQYF
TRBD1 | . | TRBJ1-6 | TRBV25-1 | TGTGCCAGCAGTGAACGGGACAGGGTTTCACCCCTCCACTTT | CASSERDRVSPLHF
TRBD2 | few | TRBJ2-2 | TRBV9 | TGTGCCAGCGGCCTGCGGGGGGGCCGCGGGGAGCTGTTTTTT | CASGLRGGRGELFF
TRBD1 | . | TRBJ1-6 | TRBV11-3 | TGTGCCAGCAGCTTGATACAGACAGGGCGTTCATCACCCCTCCACTTT | CASSLIQTGRSSPLHF
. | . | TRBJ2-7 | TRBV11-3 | TGTGCCAGCAGCTTAGTTAGCGGACCCTACGAGCAGTACTTC | CASSLVSGPYEQYF
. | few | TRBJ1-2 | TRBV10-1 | TGCGCCAGCAGGAAGGGGACAACTCATTCTAACTATGGCTACACCTTC | CASRKGTTHSNYGYTF
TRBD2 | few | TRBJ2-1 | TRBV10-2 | TGCGCCATATCAACTAGCGGGGGGTACAATGAGCAGTTCTTC | CAISTSGGYNEQFF
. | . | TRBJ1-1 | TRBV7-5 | TGTGCCAGCAGCTTTCTATGGGGGATACGGCACACTGAAGCTTTCTTT | CASSFLWGIRHTEAFF
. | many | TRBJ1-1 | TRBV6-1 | TGTGCCATCAGTGAAGTGGGGGCCGCTGAAGCTTTCTTT | CAISEVGAAEAFF
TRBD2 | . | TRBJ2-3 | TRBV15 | TGTGCCACTGCGTTGGGGGGGATGGAGGCAGATACGCAGTATTTT | CATALGGMEADTQYF
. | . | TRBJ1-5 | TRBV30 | TGTGCATGTCGAAAGACCCCCGGTGGTCATCAGCCCCAGCATTTT | CACRKTPGGHQPQHF
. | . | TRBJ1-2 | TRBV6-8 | TGTGCCAGCAGTTACTCGTATAGGACTATATTCTATGGCTACACCTTC | CASSYSYRTIFYGYTF
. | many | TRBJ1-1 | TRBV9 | TGTGCCAGCAGCCCCCCGGTAGGGCAGGGTATGACTGAAGCTTTCTTT | CASSPPVGQGMTEAFF
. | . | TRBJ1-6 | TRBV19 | TGTGCCAGTAGGTCGACAGATAATTCACCCCTCCACTTT | CASRSTDNSPLHF
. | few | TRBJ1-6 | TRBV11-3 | TGTGCCAGCAGCTTTCTGAGCTCCTATAATTCACCCCTCCACTTT | CASSFLSSYNSPLHF
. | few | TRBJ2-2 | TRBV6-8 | TGTGCCAGCAAAACTAACCCCGGTGGGGGGCTCGCCGGGGAGCTGTTTTTT | CASKTNPGGGLAGELFF
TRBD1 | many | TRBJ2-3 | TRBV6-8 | TGTGCCAGCAGAACCGGGACAGGGGTAGATACGCAGTATTTT | CASRTGTGVDTQYF
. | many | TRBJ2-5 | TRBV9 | TGTGCCAGCAGCGTAGAAGAAGGGAGGACCCAGTACTTC | CASSVEEGRTQYF
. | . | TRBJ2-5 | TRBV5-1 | TGCGCCAGCAGCACCGGACAGATTCAAGAGACCCAGTACTTC | CASSTGQIQETQYF
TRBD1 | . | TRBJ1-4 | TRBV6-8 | TGTGCCAGCAGTAGGGGGCGCGATGAAAAACTGTTTTTT | CASSRGRDEKLFF
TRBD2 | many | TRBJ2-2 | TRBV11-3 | TGTGCCAGCAGCGTACTAGCGGGGGGCGGGGCCGGGGAGCTGTTTTTT | CASSVLAGGGAGELFF
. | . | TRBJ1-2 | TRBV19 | TGTGCCAGTAGTTCTGGCCCTTCAGGGGCAGCTGGCTACACCTTC | CASSSGPSGAAGYTF
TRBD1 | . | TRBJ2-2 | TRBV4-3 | TGCGCCAGCAGCCGCGCAGGGGGCGCGAACACCGGGGAGCTGTTTTTT | CASSRAGGANTGELFF
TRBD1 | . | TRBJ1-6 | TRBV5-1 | TGCGCCAGCAGCTTGGAATGGGGGACAGGGGATTCACCCCTCCACTTT | CASSLEWGTGDSPLHF
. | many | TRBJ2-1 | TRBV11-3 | TGTGCCAGCAGCTTGAAGGGGGGTTTTTACAATGAGCAGTTCTTC | CASSLKGGFYNEQFF
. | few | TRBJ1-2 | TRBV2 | TGTGCCAGCAGTGAACTGGACGGCTGGATCCCTGGCTACACCTTC | CASSELDGWIPGYTF
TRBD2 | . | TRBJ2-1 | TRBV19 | TGTGCCAGCGGGGGGGCCTTCTCCTACAATGAGCAGTTCTTC | CASGGAFSYNEQFF
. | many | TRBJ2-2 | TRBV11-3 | TGTGCCAGCAGCTTGATCGGTCCGAACACCGGGGAGCTGTTTTTT | CASSLIGPNTGELFF